These 24 T cell receptor beta chains came from one sample sequenced in a study of blood T cell repertoires in COVID-19. Libraries were prepared by immunoSEQ multiplex PCR; TCRdb keeps only in-frame clonotypes and omits some of them. The sample holds 150,000 to 200,000 clones, about 85% seen once. Material for sequencing was peripheral blood. Receptor source: an elderly man with COVID-19, enrolled during active disease.

J is TRBJ1-1 and V is TRBV5-4, with unresolved D. Trimming left V 4 bases short and J 11 bases short, with 21 bases between. Germline CDR1 and CDR2: SGHNT and YYREEE (reference sequence). The CDR3 contains 14 residues. CDR3 sequence reads: CASSADLENPIAFF. The CDR3 coding sequence is TGTGCCAGCAGCGCCGACTTAGAGAACCCGATTGCTTTCTTT.

The chain combines TRBV5-1 with TRBJ1-3; 8 nucleotides align to TRBD1. The junction had 6 bases not matched to a gene; V was cut back by 2 bases and J by 2 bases. CDR1 and CDR2 from the germline V gene are SGHRS and YFSETQ. This CDR3 spans 16 amino acids. This chain's CDR3 is CASSLGQGAPGNTIYF. As DNA, the CDR3 is TGCGCCAGCAGCTTAGGGCAGGGGGCGCCTGGAAACACCATATATTTT. Filled out from reference TRBV5-1 and TRBJ1-3, the complete variable domain reads KAGVTQTPRYLIKTRGQQVTLSCSPISGHRSVSWYQQTPGQGLQFLFEYFSETQRNKGNFPGRFSGRQFSNSRSEMNVSTLELGDSALYLCASSLGQGAPGNTIYFGEGSWLTVV.

The rearrangement links TRBV4-1 to TRBJ2-1, with 7 bases fitting TRBD1. The CDR3 length is 16 residues. J lost 1 base, V lost 4 bases, and 7 bases had no gene match. Germline lookup yields CDR1 MGHRA and CDR2 YSYEKL. The CDR3 coding sequence is TGCGCCAGCAGCCTAGTTGGGACAGTATCCTACAATGAGCAGTTCTTC. Protein sequence: CASSLVGTVSYNEQFF.

The CDR3 loop is CASSSTDTQYF. In DNA form, the CDR3 reads TGTGCCAGCAGTTCAACAGATACGCAGTATTTT. The chain links TRBV12-3 or TRBV12-4 to TRBJ2-3, with no clear D. Trimming left V 4 bases short and J 3 bases short, with 2 bases between. The CDR3 is 11 amino acids.

The chain recombines TRBV5-6 with TRBJ1-5; D may be TRBD1 (5 bases). The V end lost 3 bases, the J end lost 5 bases, and 15 bases lay between the germline ends. Germline V gives CDR1 SGHDT, CDR2 YYEEEE. The CDR3 is made up of 15 amino acids. The CDR3 DNA reads TGTGCCAGCAGCTCAATGGGGCAGGATTATCAGCCCCAGCATTTT. Protein product: CASSSMGQDYQPQHF.

As to this clone: Other DNA sequences in the same sample also yield this CDR3. The CDR3 bases are TGTGCCAGCAGCTTGCGGGGAAATCAGCCCCAGCATTTT. It translates to CASSLRGNQPQHF. V gene TRBV7-2 combines with J gene TRBJ1-5; D not certain. Germline loops: CDR1 SGHTA, CDR2 FQGNSA. This CDR3 is built from 13 residues. Trimming pared 3 bases from V and 4 bases from J, leaving 7 bases between. The complete variable domain, with remaining parts taken from reference TRBV7-2 and TRBJ1-5, reads GAGVSQSPSNKVTEKGKDVELRCDPISGHTALYWYRQSLGQGLEFLIYFQGNSAPDKSGLPSDRFSAERTGGSVSTLTIQRTQQEDSAVYLCASSLRGNQPQHFGDGTRLSIL.

This clone has a handful of counts. The chain joins TRBV16 to TRBJ1-2; D is perhaps TRBD1 (6 bases). The length of the CDR3 is 14 residues. Germline V gives CDR1 KGHSY, CDR2 FQNENV. The ends were cut back, 4 bases at V and 8 bases at J, with 17 bases in the middle. As DNA, the CDR3 is TGTGCCAGCAGCCCCACTCGACAGGCGGAAGGCTACACCTTC. The encoded protein is CASSPTRQAEGYTF.

V gene TRBV6-2 or TRBV6-3 combines with J gene TRBJ1-1; 7 nucleotides line up with TRBD1. Germline V gene data show CDR1 as MNHEY and CDR2 as SVGEGT. V lost 6 bases, J lost 1 base, and 8 bases stayed unmatched. This CDR3 contains 15 residues. The CDR3 spells CASSTNRGGNTEAFF. The CDR3 DNA follows: TGTGCCAGCAGCACTAACAGGGGTGGGAACACTGAAGCTTTCTTT.

This sequence joins TRBV5-1 and TRBJ2-3; weak D call: TRBD2 (6 bases). CDR1 SGHRS and CDR2 YFSETQ come from the germline V gene. This CDR3 is built from 15 residues. The ends were cut back, 3 bases at V and 3 bases at J, with 14 bases in the middle. CDR3 nucleotides: TGCGCCAGCAGCTACGGCGGGGTGGTGACAGATACGCAGTATTTT. Translated, it gives CASSYGGVVTDTQYF.

The chain recombines TRBV7-8 with TRBJ2-7, with D perhaps TRBD1 (5 bases). Germline V gene data show CDR1 as SGHVS and CDR2 as FQNEAQ. There are 14 residues in the CDR3. Trimming took off 1 base at V and 3 bases at J, with 10 bases between the two ends. The CDR3 nucleotides read TGTGCCAGCAGCTTAGTGACAGAGCTCTACGAGCAGTACTTC. As protein: CASSLVTELYEQYF.

The chain uses TRBV9 and TRBJ1-1, with TRBD1 identical over 12 bases. Per the germline V gene, CDR1 is SGDLS and CDR2 is YYNGEE. This CDR3 is built from 20 residues. Trimming took 4 bases from V and 4 from J; bases not matched to a gene: 20. CDR3 DNA sequence: TGTGCCAGCAGCCTCAGCCCCCCCGGGACAGGGGGCGCGTGGGGCACTGAAGCTTTCTTT. Protein product: CASSLSPPGTGGAWGTEAFF.

The chain has TRBV4-2 and TRBJ2-1; a weak D match, TRBD2 (7 bases). Between the trimmed V and J ends, which lost 4 bases and 4 bases, there was a span of 14 bases. The CDR3 spans 15 residues. Germline assignment: CDR1 LGHNA and CDR2 YNFKEQ. In DNA, the CDR3 is TGTGCCAGCAGCCTCGCGGGGGCCTCGTACAATGAGCAGTTCTTC. It is translated as CASSLAGASYNEQFF.

A word on this clone: This CDR3 is also generated by other DNA sequences in the sample. The chain has TRBV6-2 or TRBV6-3 and TRBJ1-2; D unresolved. V was pared by 0 bases and J by 5 bases, with 4 bases between. The germline CDR1 and CDR2 sequences are MNHEY and SVGEGT. The CDR3 totals 12 residues. The CDR3 DNA is TGTGCCAGCAGTTACTCGGCATATGGCTACACCTTC. Its protein product is CASSYSAYGYTF.

The chain couples TRBV7-9 to TRBJ1-1; a possible D gene is TRBD1 (5 bases). CDR1 and CDR2 (germline): SEHNR, FQNEAQ (reference sequence). The CDR3 runs to 15 residues. V dropped 5 bases and J dropped 1 base, with 14 bases sitting between them. Here the CDR3 reads CASSQRLGQNTEAFF. The CDR3 DNA sequence: TGTGCCAGCAGCCAAAGGCTCGGACAGAACACTGAAGCTTTCTTT.

The chain couples TRBV4-2 to TRBJ1-2; 7 nucleotides match TRBD1. CDR1 LGHNA and CDR2 YNFKEQ come from the germline V gene. The CDR3 loop spans 13 amino acids. V shed 4 bases and J 3 bases; nucleotides not matched to a gene: 2. Written as DNA, the CDR3 is TGTGCCAGCAGCCCAGGACAGGACTATGGCTACACCTTC. This encodes CASSPGQDYGYTF.

The rearrangement uses TRBV11-3 and TRBJ1-1; 9 bases are shared with TRBD1. The CDR3 is 14 amino acids. CDR1 and CDR2 from the germline V gene are SGHNT and YENEEA. Unmatched junction bases numbered 3, after V lost 0 bases and J lost 7 bases. CDR3 sequence: CASSLDTGGVEAFF. The CDR3 DNA follows: TGTGCCAGCAGCTTAGATACAGGGGGCGTTGAAGCTTTCTTT.

This clone showed up just a few times. V is TRBV2 and J is TRBJ2-4; possible D gene TRBD2, 5 bases. V shed 0 bases and J shed 9 bases, with 12 bases lying between them. The CDR3 spans 14 residues. Germline V gene data show CDR1 as SNHLY and CDR2 as FYNNEI. In DNA form, the CDR3 reads TGTGCCAGCAGTGAAGCTCTAGTTGGAGGCATTCAGTACTTC. Its translation: CASSEALVGGIQYF. Using reference TRBV2 and TRBJ2-4 for the parts outside the CDR3, the full variable domain is EPEVTQTPSHQVTQMGQEVILRCVPISNHLYFYWYRQILGQKVEFLVSFYNNEISEKSEIFDDQFSVERPDGSNFTLKIRSTKLEDSAMYFCASSEALVGGIQYFGAGTRLSVL.

The chain has TRBV2 and TRBJ1-6, with TRBD1 matching over 12 bases. CDR3 size: 20 residues. The germline V gene has CDR1 SNHLY and CDR2 FYNNEI. With V trimmed by 2 bases and J by 1 base, 9 bases remained unmatched. The CDR3 DNA reads TGTGCCAGCAGTGAAACTAGGGACAGGGGGCGAAGGTCCTATAATTCACCCCTCCACTTT. This gives the protein CASSETRDRGRRSYNSPLHF.

The chain is built from TRBV4-2 and TRBJ1-6; D unclear. V gave up 0 bases and J gave up 9 bases, with 12 bases separating them. The CDR3 is 15 residues long. The V gene's germline CDR1 is LGHNA and CDR2 YNFKEQ. The CDR3 loop reads CASSQDVAAVSPLHF. The CDR3 DNA follows: TGTGCCAGCAGCCAAGATGTAGCAGCAGTTTCACCCCTCCACTTT.

J is TRBJ1-3 and V is TRBV13; weak D call: TRBD1 (6 bases). Germline V gene lookup returns CDR1 PRHDT and CDR2 FYEKMQ (reference sequence). This CDR3 is 16 amino acids long. The germline V and J ends were trimmed by 0 bases and 2 bases, with 11 bases remaining between them. The CDR3 sequence: CASSLGLQGAGNTIYF. The CDR3 DNA reads TGTGCCAGCAGCTTAGGCCTACAGGGAGCTGGAAACACCATATATTTT.

V is TRBV5-6 and J is TRBJ2-7, with a possible D match to TRBD1 (5 bases). This CDR3 comprises 15 residues. V gave up 1 base and J gave up 3 bases, with 14 bases separating them. Germline V gene sequence: CDR1 SGHDT, CDR2 YYEEEE. Written as DNA, the CDR3 is TGTGCCAGCAGCTTGTTCGGGCAGGGTAACTACGAGCAGTACTTC. This codes for CASSLFGQGNYEQYF.

The genes are TRBV7-6 and TRBJ1-6; 10 nucleotides match TRBD1. Germline V CDR1 and CDR2: SGHVS, FNYEAQ. The CDR3 totals 17 residues. V was pared by 4 bases and J by 9 bases, with 12 bases of the junction left unmatched. DNA for the CDR3: TGTGCCAGCAGCTCGCCTATGGGACAGGGGATAGGTTCACCCCTCCACTTT. It encodes CASSSPMGQGIGSPLHF.

This rearrangement joins TRBV15 to TRBJ2-1; maybe TRBD2 (7 bases). V shed 0 bases and J shed 4 bases, with 13 bases lying between them. The V gene's germline CDR1 is LNHNV and CDR2 YYDKDF (reference sequence). The CDR3 contains 16 residues. The CDR3 reads CATSRDWGGPYNEQFF. In DNA, the CDR3 is TGTGCCACCAGCAGAGATTGGGGGGGGCCGTACAATGAGCAGTTCTTC.

The chain is built from TRBV4-2 and TRBJ2-2; 10 bases map to TRBD2. Germline assignment: CDR1 LGHNA and CDR2 YNFKEQ. With V trimmed by 0 bases and J by 7 bases, 2 bases remained unmatched. This CDR3 spans 15 amino acids. In DNA, the CDR3 is TGTGCCAGCAGCCAAGATCTAGCGGGGGACGGGGAGCTGTTTTTT. Amino acids: CASSQDLAGDGELFF.